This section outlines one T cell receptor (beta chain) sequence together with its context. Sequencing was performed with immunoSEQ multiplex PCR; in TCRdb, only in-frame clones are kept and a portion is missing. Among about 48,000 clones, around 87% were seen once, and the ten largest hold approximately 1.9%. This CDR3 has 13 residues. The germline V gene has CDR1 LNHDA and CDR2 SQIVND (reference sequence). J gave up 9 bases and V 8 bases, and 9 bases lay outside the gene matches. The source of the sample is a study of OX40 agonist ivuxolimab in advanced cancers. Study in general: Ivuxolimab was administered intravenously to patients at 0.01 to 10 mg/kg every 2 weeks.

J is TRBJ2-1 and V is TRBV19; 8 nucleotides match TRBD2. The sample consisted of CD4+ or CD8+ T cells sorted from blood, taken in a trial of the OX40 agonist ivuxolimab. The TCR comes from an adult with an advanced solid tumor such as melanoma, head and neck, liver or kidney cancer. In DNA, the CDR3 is TGTGCCAGTCGGAACGGGGGGGCCGCTGAGCAGTTCTTC. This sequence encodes CASRNGGAAEQFF.